The 31 T cell receptor beta chains below were found in one sample sequenced in a study of CD8+ T cells in alopecia areata. Sequencing used cDNA as its template, made by extracting RNA and reverse transcribing it. The table came from immunoSEQ multiplex PCR; TCRdb's copy has only in-frame clones and leaves some out. The table lists around 140,000 clones, approximately 50% of them singletons. The sequencing here drew on CD4+ T cells sorted from blood, taken at week 0. These receptors originate from a human donor with alopecia areata.

In this sample, this clone turned up a few times. The CDR3 sequence: CASSNQGEQYF. In DNA, the CDR3 is TGTGCCAGCAGTAACCAGGGCGAGCAGTACTTC. The chain uses TRBV28 and TRBJ2-7, with D maybe TRBD1 (5 bases). Germline-derived CDR1 and CDR2 are MDHEN and SYDVKM. V lost 5 bases, J lost 6 bases, and 8 bases lay in between. There are 11 residues in the CDR3. Variable domain in full (rest from reference TRBV28 and TRBJ2-7): DVKVTQSSRYLVKRTGEKVFLECVQDMDHENMFWYRQDPGLGLRLIYFSYDVKMKEKGDIPEGYSVSREKKERFSLILESASTNQTSMYLCASSNQGEQYFGPGTRLTVT.

On this clone itself: Other DNA sequences in the same sample also yield this CDR3. The gene calls are TRBV29-1 and TRBJ2-2; D gene uncertain. The CDR3 extends over 11 amino acids. The V gene's germline CDR1 is SQVTM and CDR2 ANQGSEA. Between the trimmed V and J ends, which lost 7 bases and 0 bases, there was a span of 3 bases. The CDR3 loop is CSASNTGELFF. The CDR3 bases are TGCAGCGCTTCGAACACCGGGGAGCTGTTTTTT.

The table lists this clone with a count of one. The genes are TRBV2 and TRBJ2-1; TRBD2 matches 10 bases. This CDR3 spans 15 amino acids. The germline gives CDR1 SNHLY, CDR2 FYNNEI. After removal of 7 bases from V and 5 bases from J, the junction contained 8 bases not matched to a gene. CDR3 amino acids: CASTRLAGSHNEQFF. The CDR3 DNA reads as TGTGCCAGCACCCGACTAGCGGGTTCCCACAATGAGCAGTTCTTC.

This sequence joins TRBV6-5 and TRBJ2-2, with a possible D match to TRBD2 (5 bases). CDR1 is MNHEY and CDR2 is SVGAGI in the germline V gene. This CDR3 is built from 15 residues. V shed 5 bases and J shed 5 bases, with 15 bases lying between them. The CDR3 DNA sequence: TGTGCCAGCAGTCCCTCCACTAGAACTACCGGGGAGCTGTTTTTT. Protein: CASSPSTRTTGELFF.

The chain joins TRBV29-1 to TRBJ2-5, with 7 nucleotides matching TRBD1. The CDR3 has 15 amino acids. Germline assignment: CDR1 SQVTM and CDR2 ANQGSEA. V trimming: 4 bases; J trimming: 4 bases; junction bases outside the gene matches: 12. Here the CDR3 DNA reads TGCAGCGTTGTCGGGCAAGGGGGCGAAGGAGAGACCCAGTACTTC. Residues: CSVVGQGGEGETQYF.

This sequence joins TRBV29-1 and TRBJ2-1, with a tentative D call TRBD1 (6 bases). Between the trimmed V and J ends, which lost 2 bases and 4 bases, there was a span of 12 bases. This CDR3 has 14 residues. CDR1 SQVTM and CDR2 ANQGSEA come from the germline V gene. CDR3 DNA sequence: TGCAGCGTTGAAAGGGGGAGAGGATACAATGAGCAGTTCTTC. The encoded protein is CSVERGRGYNEQFF.

This clone was detected only once. V and J are TRBV7-9 and TRBJ1-1; D unresolved. V was cut by 3 bases and J by 1 base, with 12 bases left in between. The CDR3 has 15 residues. The germline V gene has CDR1 SEHNR and CDR2 FQNEAQ (reference sequence). The CDR3 DNA reads as TGTGCCAGCAGCTTTCCCCCCACTCAGAACACTGAAGCTTTCTTT. Amino acid sequence: CASSFPPTQNTEAFF.

V gene TRBV2 combines with J gene TRBJ2-7, with D unclear. The CDR3 spans 14 residues. Germline assignment: CDR1 SNHLY and CDR2 FYNNEI. Trimming removed 1 base from V and 6 bases from J, with 13 bases in between. The chain's CDR3 is CASSEVIASGEQYF. The CDR3 DNA reads TGTGCCAGCAGTGAAGTGATAGCCTCGGGCGAGCAGTACTTC.

The gene calls are TRBV7-2 and TRBJ2-7; TRBD2 might be the D (5 bases). Looked up from germline, CDR1 is SGHTA and CDR2 is FQGNSA. The V end lost 5 bases, the J end lost 12 bases, and 20 bases lay between the germline ends. CDR3 length equals 13 residues. The CDR3 here is CASSTTSSTSVYF. The CDR3, as DNA: TGTGCCAGCAGCACCACTAGTTCTACGAGTGTGTACTTC.

This chain joins TRBV18 and TRBJ2-5, with 8 bases identical to TRBD2. This CDR3 is 15 amino acids long. CDR1 and CDR2 from the germline V gene are KGHSH and LQKENI. Trimming cost V 3 bases and J 4 bases; bases outside gene matches: 7. CDR3: CASSPTGRAGETQYF. For the CDR3, the DNA is TGTGCCAGCTCACCTACCGGGAGGGCCGGAGAGACCCAGTACTTC.

This clone was picked up a small number of times. The J gene is TRBJ2-3, the V gene TRBV25-1; weak D call: TRBD2 (6 bases). The germline V gene has CDR1 MGHDK and CDR2 SYGVNS. V shed 3 bases and J shed 2 bases, with 12 bases lying between them. The CDR3 has 15 residues. CDR3 protein: CASSEPEGHTDTQYF. The CDR3 DNA reads TGTGCCAGCAGTGAGCCGGAGGGCCACACAGATACGCAGTATTTT.

This clone was detected once. Other DNA sequences from this sample encode an identical CDR3 as well. The V gene is TRBV30, the J gene TRBJ1-3; possibly TRBD1 for D (5 bases). Germline CDR1 reads GTSNPN; CDR2 reads SVGIG (reference sequence). Deletions cut 1 base from V and 1 base from J, with 5 bases between. The CDR3 spans 13 residues. The CDR3 here is CAWSGGSGNTIYF. CDR3 nucleotides: TGTGCCTGGAGTGGGGGGTCTGGAAACACCATATATTTT.

The genes are TRBV2 and TRBJ2-3; D uncertain. Germline V gene sequence: CDR1 SNHLY, CDR2 FYNNEI. The length of the CDR3 is 13 residues. V lost 7 bases, J lost 2 bases, and 10 bases lay in between. The CDR3 reads CASTAQSTDTQYF. In DNA, the CDR3 is TGTGCCAGCACGGCGCAGTCCACAGATACGCAGTATTTT.

Here the CDR3 reads CASSKPGLRYGYTF. The CDR3 DNA reads as TGTGCCAGCAGCAAACCGGGCCTTCGTTATGGCTACACCTTC. The chain couples TRBV9 to TRBJ1-2; the D is unclear. The CDR3 is 14 residues long. Looked up from germline, CDR1 is SGDLS and CDR2 is YYNGEE. V lost 4 bases to trimming and J lost 5 bases, with 15 bases between them.

The chain recombines TRBV7-6 with TRBJ2-5, with D possibly matching TRBD1 (6 bases). With 4 bases removed from V and 4 bases from J, the gap between germline ends came to 13 bases. The CDR3 sequence is 14 residues long. Germline V gene sequence: CDR1 SGHVS, CDR2 FNYEAQ. In DNA form, the CDR3 reads TGTGCCAGCAGCTCCCCGGGCAGGGGAGAGACCCAGTACTTC. As protein: CASSSPGRGETQYF.

V and J are TRBV29-1 and TRBJ2-7; 8 positions agree with TRBD1. The length of the CDR3 is 13 residues. Germline lookup yields CDR1 SQVTM and CDR2 ANQGSEA. Trimming took 3 bases from V and 7 from J; bases not matched to a gene: 8. The CDR3 protein is CSVEGQGASEQYF. The CDR3 DNA sequence: TGCAGCGTTGAGGGCCAGGGGGCGTCTGAGCAGTACTTC.

The gene calls are TRBV5-1 and TRBJ2-7, with D maybe TRBD2 (6 bases). Looked up from germline, CDR1 is SGHRS and CDR2 is YFSETQ. This CDR3 contains 14 residues. V was clipped by 2 bases and J by 2 bases, with 11 bases between them. In DNA form, the CDR3 reads TGCGCCAGCAGCTTTCGGGACTCGACCTACGAGCAGTACTTC. It specifies CASSFRDSTYEQYF.

In its sample, this clone was seen a few times. This chain uses TRBV7-7 with TRBJ2-1; tentative D call: TRBD2 (5 bases). The CDR3 totals 14 residues. Germline CDR1 reads SSHAT; CDR2 reads FNYEAQ (reference sequence). Trimming removed 3 bases from V and 1 base from J, with 7 bases in between. In DNA, the CDR3 is TGTGCCAGCAGCTTGGGCGGGTCCTACAATGAGCAGTTCTTC. This codes for CASSLGGSYNEQFF.

CDR3 DNA sequence: TGTGCCAGCAGCCAAACCGGGAGGGAGACCCAGTACTTC. Its protein is CASSQTGRETQYF. The chain uses TRBV6-1 and TRBJ2-5, with 7 bases lining up with TRBD2. The ends lost 6 bases at V and 5 bases at J; junction bases unmatched: 6. CDR3 length: 13 residues. Germline-derived CDR1 and CDR2 are MNHNS and SASEGT.

The chain employs TRBV5-1 and TRBJ2-6; D not certain. Per germline, CDR1 SGHRS and CDR2 YFSETQ. V dropped 7 bases and J dropped 1 base, with 12 bases sitting between them. The CDR3 is 15 residues long. The CDR3 DNA follows: TGCGCCAGCGCGACGTCCACATCTGGGGCCAACGTCCTGACTTTC. Translating it yields CASATSTSGANVLTF.

V usage is TRBV29-1 and J usage is TRBJ2-3; 8 bases fit TRBD2. The CDR3 spans 13 residues. V was clipped by 5 bases and J by 4 bases; unmatched bases: 5. Germline assignment: CDR1 SQVTM and CDR2 ANQGSEA. This CDR3 reads CSVPAGVADTQYF. The DNA for the CDR3 is TGCAGCGTTCCAGCGGGAGTGGCAGATACGCAGTATTTT.

J is TRBJ1-2 and V is TRBV5-1; 9 nucleotides line up with TRBD1. The V gene's germline CDR1 is SGHRS and CDR2 YFSETQ. Trimming took 4 bases from V and 4 from J; bases not matched to a gene: 8. The CDR3 covers 15 residues. CDR3 bases: TGCGCCAGCAGCCTCGGGACAGGGTCGTCCTATGGCTACACCTTC. Translated, it gives CASSLGTGSSYGYTF.

CDR3 bases: TGCAGCGTTACCAGCCCTCGGGCAGATACGCAGTATTTT. This translates into CSVTSPRADTQYF. The chain joins TRBV29-1 to TRBJ2-3; D remains ambiguous. The length of the CDR3 is 13 residues. V shed 5 bases and J shed 4 bases, with 13 bases lying between them. From germline, CDR1 is SQVTM and CDR2 ANQGSEA.

The chain is built from TRBV30 and TRBJ2-3, with D possibly being TRBD2 (6 bases). Trimming shortened V by 4 bases and J by 2 bases, and 13 bases separated the two germline ends. The CDR3 sequence is 14 residues long. Per the germline V gene, CDR1 is GTSNPN and CDR2 is SVGIG (reference sequence). For the CDR3, the DNA is TGTGCCTGGAAGGCAGGAGGGCCCACAGATACGCAGTATTTT. This codes for CAWKAGGPTDTQYF.

This chain connects TRBV2 to TRBJ1-4; maybe TRBD1 (6 bases). The V gene lost 4 bases and the J gene lost 8 bases, with 14 bases spanning the gap. CDR3 length: 14 amino acids. CDR1 is SNHLY and CDR2 is FYNNEI in the germline V gene. The CDR3 loop reads CASSAVRGDEKLFF. In DNA, the CDR3 is TGTGCCAGCAGTGCGGTCAGGGGAGACGAAAAACTGTTTTTT.

About this clone: Other nucleotide sequences from this sample produce the same CDR3. The V call is TRBV29-1, the J call TRBJ2-5, with 10 bases lining up with TRBD2. Germline V CDR1 and CDR2: SQVTM, ANQGSEA. The V segment lost 4 bases and the J segment 4 bases; nucleotides outside the gene matches: 0. CDR3 size: 12 residues. This CDR3 is CSVGLAGETQYF. The CDR3 nucleotides are TGCAGCGTTGGACTAGCGGGAGAGACCCAGTACTTC.

CDR3 in amino acids: CASSPRQQGNGYTF. CDR3 DNA: TGTGCCAGCAGTCCGCGTCAACAGGGTAATGGCTACACCTTC. The chain links TRBV28 to TRBJ1-2; D may be TRBD1 (6 bases). The CDR3 runs 14 residues. V lost 5 bases and J lost 6, with 16 bases in between. Per the germline V gene, CDR1 is MDHEN and CDR2 is SYDVKM.

The V and J genes are TRBV29-1 and TRBJ2-7; 8 bases align to TRBD1. V shed 5 bases and J 1 base; nucleotides not matched to a gene: 4. The CDR3 is 13 amino acids. Germline CDR1 reads SQVTM; CDR2 reads ANQGSEA. CDR3 loop: CSVSGTGSYEQYF. CDR3 sequence (DNA): TGCAGCGTTTCCGGGACAGGTTCCTACGAGCAGTACTTC.

This clone was counted only a few times. The chain combines TRBV6-5 with TRBJ1-3; D is unresolved. The CDR3 length is 14 residues. V lost 10 bases, J lost 0 bases, and 13 bases lay in between. Germline V gives CDR1 MNHEY, CDR2 SVGAGI. For the CDR3, the DNA is TGTGCCACCCATCAAGGGCACTCTGGAAACACCATATATTTT. Its translation: CATHQGHSGNTIYF.

CDR3 in DNA: TGTGCCAGCAGCGCGGATACAGGGCCCCCGGGAGAGACCCAGTACTTC. Amino acids: CASSADTGPPGETQYF. This chain joins TRBV9 and TRBJ2-5; a weak D match, TRBD1 (6 bases). Germline V CDR1 and CDR2: SGDLS, YYNGEE. V was shortened by 3 bases and J by 4 bases, with 19 bases between the two germline ends. This CDR3 has 16 residues.

This clone was picked up one time. V is TRBV2 and J is TRBJ2-2; D remains unclear. The CDR3 contains 11 residues. V was trimmed by 6 bases and J by 4 bases, leaving 3 bases between them. Germline CDR1 is SNHLY and CDR2 is FYNNEI. The chain's CDR3 is CASSTTGELFF. The CDR3 nucleotides are TGTGCCAGCAGCACCACCGGGGAGCTGTTTTTT.